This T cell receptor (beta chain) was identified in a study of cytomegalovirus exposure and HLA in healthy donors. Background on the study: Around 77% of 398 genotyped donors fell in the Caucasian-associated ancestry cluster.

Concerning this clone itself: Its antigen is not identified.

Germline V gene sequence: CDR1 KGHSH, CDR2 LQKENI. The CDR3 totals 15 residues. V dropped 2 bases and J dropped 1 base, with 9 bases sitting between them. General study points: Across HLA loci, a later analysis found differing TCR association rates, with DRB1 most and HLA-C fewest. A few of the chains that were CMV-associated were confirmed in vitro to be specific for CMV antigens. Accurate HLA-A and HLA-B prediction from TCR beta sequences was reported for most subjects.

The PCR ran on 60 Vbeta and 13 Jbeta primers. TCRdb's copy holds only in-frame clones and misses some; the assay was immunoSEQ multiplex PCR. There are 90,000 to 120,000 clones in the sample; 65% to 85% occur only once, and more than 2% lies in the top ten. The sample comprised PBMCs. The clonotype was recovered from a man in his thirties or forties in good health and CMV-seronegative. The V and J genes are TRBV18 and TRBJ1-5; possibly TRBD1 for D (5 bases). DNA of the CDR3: TGTGCCAGCTCACCATCGGGGGGGAGCAATCAGCCCCAGCATTTT. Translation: CASSPSGGSNQPQHF.